These 9 T cell receptor beta chains were all obtained from the same sample, sequenced in a study of T cell responses to AZD1222 COVID-19 vaccine. Libraries were prepared by immunoSEQ multiplex PCR; TCRdb keeps only in-frame clonotypes and omits some of them. The sample lists 90,000 to 150,000 clones, over 85% seen once, with roughly 4.1% in the top ten. The specimen was peripheral blood, collected on day 0 of AZD1222 vaccination. Receptor source: an adult in good health.

This clone appeared a few times. The rearrangement links TRBV12-3 or TRBV12-4 to TRBJ1-2; D is perhaps TRBD1 (5 bases). This CDR3 comprises 13 residues. Trimming removed 2 bases from V and 1 base from J, with 5 bases in between. The chain's CDR3 is CASSLRGNYGYTF. In DNA form, the CDR3 reads TGTGCCAGCAGTTTAAGGGGTAACTATGGCTACACCTTC.

J is TRBJ2-5 and V is TRBV15; no definite D call. Trimming removed 2 bases at V and 3 bases at J, with 13 bases between. CDR3 length equals 15 residues. Looked up from germline, CDR1 is LNHNV and CDR2 is YYDKDF (reference sequence). The CDR3 region is CATSRSVGLKETQYF. The CDR3 nucleotides read TGTGCCACCAGCAGATCGGTGGGCCTGAAAGAGACCCAGTACTTC.

In its sample, this clone was seen a few times. The genes are TRBV30 and TRBJ1-3, with D perhaps TRBD1 (5 bases). Trimming left V 2 bases short and J 0 bases short, with 11 bases between. The CDR3 loop spans 15 amino acids. The V gene's germline CDR1 is GTSNPN and CDR2 SVGIG (reference sequence). The CDR3: CAWSQTGTSGNTIYF. In DNA, the CDR3 is TGTGCCTGGAGTCAGACCGGGACCTCTGGAAACACCATATATTTT.

The V call is TRBV6-4, the J call TRBJ2-7; 7 positions agree with TRBD1. This CDR3 comprises 15 residues. Germline V CDR1 and CDR2: MRHNA, SNTAGT. V shed 2 bases and J 5 bases; nucleotides not matched to a gene: 9. CDR3 amino acids: CASSDRLGQLHEQYF. The CDR3 DNA reads TGTGCCAGCAGTGACCGGTTGGGACAGTTACACGAGCAGTACTTC.

The rearrangement uses TRBV19 and TRBJ2-1, with D possibly being TRBD2 (6 bases). This CDR3 region has 15 residues. The V end was cut by 8 bases, the J end by 5 bases, with 19 bases between. CDR1 is LNHDA, CDR2 SQIVND, per germline (reference sequence). CDR3 region: CASGPRPGGNNEQFF. The CDR3 DNA is TGTGCCAGTGGTCCGCGCCCCGGGGGAAACAATGAGCAGTTCTTC.

V gene TRBV3-1 (or the pseudogene TRBV3-2) combines with J gene TRBJ2-1; TRBD2 agrees at 7 bases. Germline lookup yields CDR1 LGHDT and CDR2 YNNKEL (reference sequence). CDR3 size: 15 residues. V shed 1 base, J shed 5 bases, and the junction held 5 bases outside the gene matches. For the CDR3, the DNA is TGTGCCAGCAGCCAAGCCCCAGCGGGGAACAATGAGCAGTTCTTC. Protein sequence: CASSQAPAGNNEQFF.

The V and J genes are TRBV6-4 and TRBJ2-1, with 8 bases lining up with TRBD2. CDR1 is MRHNA and CDR2 is SNTAGT in the germline V gene. The trim removed 8 bases at V and 0 bases at J, leaving 6 bases unmatched. The CDR3 covers 15 residues. CDR3 sequence: CASGERESSYNEQFF. The CDR3 nucleotides read TGTGCCAGCGGAGAGCGGGAGAGCTCCTACAATGAGCAGTTCTTC.

V is TRBV6-2 or TRBV6-3 and J is TRBJ1-5; D may be TRBD1 (5 bases). The length of the CDR3 is 15 residues. Trimming took 4 bases from V and 6 from J, leaving 16 bases between them. Germline CDR1 MNHEY, CDR2 SVGEGT. The CDR3 DNA reads TGTGCCAGCAGTTCCTTAATCAGGGATAGTCAGCCCCAGCATTTT. This codes for CASSSLIRDSQPQHF.

The chain joins TRBV5-1 to TRBJ1-1, with 7 bases aligning to TRBD1. The CDR3 loop spans 13 amino acids. V gave up 0 bases and J gave up 8 bases; unmatched junction bases: 4. Germline V gene sequence: CDR1 SGHRS, CDR2 YFSETQ. This CDR3 reads CASSLGGGREAFF. The DNA for the CDR3 is TGCGCCAGCAGCTTGGGAGGGGGCCGGGAAGCTTTCTTT. The variable domain in full, with the rest retrieved from reference TRBV5-1 and TRBJ1-1, is KAGVTQTPRYLIKTRGQQVTLSCSPISGHRSVSWYQQTPGQGLQFLFEYFSETQRNKGNFPGRFSGRQFSNSRSEMNVSTLELGDSALYLCASSLGGGREAFFGQGTRLTVV.